These 11 T cell receptor beta chains came from one sample sequenced in a study of OX40 agonist ivuxolimab in advanced cancers. Assay used: immunoSEQ multiplex PCR; TCRdb lists only in-frame clones, some missing. The sample records about 32,000 clones, about 89% being singletons. Material: CD4+ or CD8+ T cells sorted from blood, obtained in a trial of the OX40 agonist ivuxolimab. The receptors stem from an adult with an advanced solid tumor such as melanoma, head and neck, liver or kidney cancer.

The table lists this clone with a count of one. The V and J genes are TRBV5-1 and TRBJ2-1; 11 bases map to TRBD2. The CDR3 totals 16 residues. CDR1 is SGHRS, CDR2 YFSETQ, per germline. The V gene end was trimmed by 3 bases and the J gene end by 2 bases; junction bases not matched to a gene: 4. CDR3 DNA sequence: TGCGCCAGCAGCTATAGCGGGAGGGCCCCCTACAATGAGCAGTTCTTC. It yields the protein CASSYSGRAPYNEQFF.

J is TRBJ1-1 and V is TRBV6-5, with TRBD1 as a possible D gene (5 bases). Looked up from germline, CDR1 is MNHEY and CDR2 is SVGAGI. The CDR3 extends over 13 amino acids. V lost 1 base, J lost 11 bases, and 14 bases lay in between. The CDR3 region is CASSYWQGVSAFF. CDR3 nucleotides: TGTGCCAGCAGTTACTGGCAGGGAGTATCGGCTTTCTTT.

The genes are TRBV5-8 and TRBJ2-6; D is possibly TRBD1 or TRBD2 (6 bases each). V dropped 8 bases and J dropped 0 bases, with 18 bases sitting between them. The CDR3 has 17 amino acids. The germline gives CDR1 SGHTS, CDR2 YDEGEE. In DNA form, the CDR3 reads TGTGCCAGGTCCCGGCGGGGCAGGGGCTCTGGGGCCAACGTCCTGACTTTC. Its protein product is CARSRRGRGSGANVLTF.

The DNA of the CDR3 is TGCAGCGTTGTGGCCATGAACACTGAAGCTTTCTTT. It yields the protein CSVVAMNTEAFF. This chain connects TRBV29-1 to TRBJ1-1; no clear D gene. CDR1 SQVTM and CDR2 ANQGSEA come from the germline V gene. Trimming cost V 4 bases and J 0 bases, with 6 bases left between them. The CDR3 extends over 12 amino acids.

By sample share, this clone is medium-sized. In nucleotides, the CDR3 is TGTGCCAGCAGTTACGGACAGGGTGTAGAGCCCCAGCATTTT. Its translation: CASSYGQGVEPQHF. The chain joins TRBV6-5 to TRBJ1-5; 8 nucleotides agree with TRBD1. Trimming removed 2 bases from V and 8 bases from J; junction bases left unmatched: 5. Germline CDR1 is MNHEY and CDR2 is SVGAGI. CDR3 length: 14 residues.

This rearrangement joins TRBV6-5 to TRBJ1-1; D gene unclear. Trimming stripped 7 bases from V and 4 bases from J, with 16 bases between. Germline V CDR1 and CDR2: MNHEY, SVGAGI. The CDR3 extends over 14 amino acids. The CDR3 nucleotides are TGTGCCAGCAACTATTTTGGGAGTGGCACTGAAGCTTTCTTT. Its translation is CASNYFGSGTEAFF.

The rearrangement joins TRBV27 to TRBJ2-2; the D call may be TRBD1 or TRBD2 (5 bases each). The ends were cut back, 8 bases at V and 0 bases at J, with 19 bases in the middle. The germline V gene has CDR1 MNHEY and CDR2 SMNVEV (reference sequence). This CDR3 comprises 17 residues. The CDR3 spells CASHWDGIPANTGELFF. The CDR3 DNA sequence: TGTGCCAGCCACTGGGACGGCATTCCTGCGAACACCGGGGAGCTGTTTTTT.

The chain links TRBV4-1 to TRBJ2-4, with no clear D. Trimming left V 0 bases short and J 1 base short, with 13 bases between. This CDR3 is built from 17 residues. CDR1 and CDR2 from the germline V gene are MGHRA and YSYEKL. The CDR3 DNA is TGCGCCAGCAGCCAAGATGAGATAGGGTTCGCCAAAAACATTCAGTACTTC. It is translated as CASSQDEIGFAKNIQYF.

The chain has TRBV27 and TRBJ2-5; 9 bases align to TRBD1. The CDR3 covers 14 residues. With V trimmed by 11 bases and J by 5 bases, 12 bases remained unmatched. Per the germline V gene, CDR1 is MNHEY and CDR2 is SMNVEV (reference sequence). DNA for the CDR3: TGTGCCGGCACAAGTGGACAGGGGCTGGAGACCCAGTACTTC. Its translation is CAGTSGQGLETQYF.

The chain combines TRBV23-1 with TRBJ2-7; TRBD1 matches 9 bases. Being an ORF, TRBV23-1 has a function that is uncertain. V shed 6 bases, J shed 2 bases, and the junction held 23 bases outside the gene matches. The CDR3 totals 20 residues. CDR3 sequence: CASSQLPGQGSNGGAYEQYV. The CDR3 DNA reads TGCGCCAGCAGCCAGCTACCGGGACAGGGTTCCAACGGCGGCGCCTACGAGCAGTACGTC.

This chain uses TRBV27 with TRBJ2-1, with 9 positions matching TRBD2. This CDR3 is built from 18 residues. The germline gives CDR1 MNHEY, CDR2 SMNVEV (reference sequence). With V trimmed by 5 bases and J by 0 bases, 11 bases remained unmatched. The CDR3: CASSPRGSGRGSYNEQFF. In DNA, the CDR3 is TGTGCCAGCAGTCCGAGGGGTAGCGGGAGAGGCTCCTACAATGAGCAGTTCTTC.